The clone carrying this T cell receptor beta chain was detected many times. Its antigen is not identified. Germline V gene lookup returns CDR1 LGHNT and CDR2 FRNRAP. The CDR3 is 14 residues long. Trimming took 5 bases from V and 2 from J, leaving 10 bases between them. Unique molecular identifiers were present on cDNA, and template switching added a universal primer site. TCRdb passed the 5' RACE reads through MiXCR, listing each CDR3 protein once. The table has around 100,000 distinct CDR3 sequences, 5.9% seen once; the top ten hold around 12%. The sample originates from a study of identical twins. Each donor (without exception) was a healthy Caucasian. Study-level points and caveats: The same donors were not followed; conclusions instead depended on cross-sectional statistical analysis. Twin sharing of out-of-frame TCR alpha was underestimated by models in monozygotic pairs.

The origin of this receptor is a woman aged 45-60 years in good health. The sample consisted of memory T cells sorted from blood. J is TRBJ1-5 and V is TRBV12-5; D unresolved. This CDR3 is CASGPVTGNQPQHF. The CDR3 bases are TGTGCTAGTGGTCCCGTGACCGGCAATCAGCCCCAGCATTTT.